These T cell receptor beta chains were read from a single sample in a study of CD8 T cells in ankylosing spondylitis. TCRdb reprocessed the 5' RACE reads with MiXCR, giving one entry per CDR3 protein. Of some 95,000 distinct CDR3 sequences listed, roughly 10% were seen once; the top ten hold 4% to 5.5%. The sequencing input was blood, either unsorted or a sorted T cell fraction (not recorded which). These receptors were obtained from a male donor with ankylosing spondylitis or in good health (not recorded which). The CDR3 runs from the conserved cysteine through the conserved F or W. The order of the fields is D gene, V gene, clone size, J gene, CDR3 protein, CDR3 DNA. D genes are given only for firm matches. Clone size appears in some rows only: once, few, many, or a class for an expanded clone.

>-|TRBV5-6|many|TRBJ1-1
CASRETLDTEAFF
TGTGCCAGCAGGGAGACACTTGACACTGAAGCTTTCTTT
>-|TRBV12-3/TRBV12-4|many|TRBJ2-4
CASSLGGPNGRDIQYF
TGTGCCAGCAGTTTAGGGGGGCCGAACGGGAGAGACATTCAGTACTTC
>TRBD2|TRBV29-1|many|TRBJ2-5
CSVMGLADLQETQYF
TGCAGCGTTATGGGACTAGCGGACCTCCAAGAGACCCAGTACTTC
>-|TRBV5-5|many|TRBJ2-2
CASSLEVRASGELFF
TGTGCCAGCAGCTTGGAGGTCAGGGCCTCCGGGGAGCTGTTTTTT
>-|TRBV5-1|many|TRBJ2-5
CASSYRHNQETQYF
TGCGCCAGCAGCTACCGACACAATCAAGAGACCCAGTACTTC
>TRBD1|TRBV5-1|many|TRBJ1-6
CASSLSTGGNSPLHF
TGCGCCAGCAGCTTATCCACAGGGGGCAATTCACCCCTCCACTTT
>TRBD1|TRBV18|few|TRBJ2-7
CASSGQGAGEQYF
TGTGCCAGCTCCGGACAGGGGGCTGGTGAGCAGTACTTC
>TRBD2|TRBV12-3/TRBV12-4|many|TRBJ2-1
CASRATSGGSYNEQFF
TGTGCCAGCAGAGCTACTAGCGGGGGTTCCTACAATGAGCAGTTCTTC
>-|TRBV12-3/TRBV12-4|many|TRBJ2-3
CASSLLENTQYF
TGTGCCAGCAGTTTATTGGAAAATACGCAGTATTTT
>-|TRBV7-3|-|TRBJ2-3
CASSLGGARTDTQYF
TGTGCCAGCAGCTTAGGGGGGGCGCGAACAGATACGCAGTATTTT
>-|TRBV5-1|many|TRBJ2-3
CASSLTTGATDTQYF
TGCGCCAGCAGCTTAACGACGGGGGCCACAGATACGCAGTATTTT
>TRBD2|TRBV28|few|TRBJ2-1
CASRPSGAGSYNEQFF
TGTGCCAGCAGACCAAGCGGGGCTGGCTCCTACAATGAGCAGTTCTTC
>TRBD1|TRBV28|many|TRBJ1-3
CANPDGQGGNTIYF
TGTGCCAACCCCGACGGACAGGGGGGGAACACCATATATTTT
>TRBD1|TRBV6-1|many|TRBJ1-5
CASRRTGVGSSNQPQHF
TGTGCCAGCAGGAGGACAGGGGTGGGTTCTAGCAATCAGCCCCAGCATTTT
>-|TRBV6-1|many|TRBJ2-2
CATSRGDINTGELFF
TGTGCCACCTCAAGGGGGGACATTAACACCGGGGAGCTGTTTTTT
>-|TRBV6-6|many|TRBJ2-3
CASITGRGTDTQYF
TGTGCCAGCATCACCGGCAGGGGCACAGATACGCAGTATTTT
>-|TRBV20-1|many|TRBJ1-6
CSARTERTPSPLHF
TGCAGTGCTAGAACTGAGCGCACCCCTTCACCCCTCCACTTT
>TRBD1|TRBV24-1|-|TRBJ2-5
CATSDLRTGGKTQYF
TGTGCCACCAGTGATTTGCGGACAGGGGGAAAGACCCAGTACTTC
>-|TRBV18|many|TRBJ2-7
CASSPLPYEQYF
TGTGCCAGCTCACCACTTCCCTACGAGCAGTACTTC
>-|TRBV28|-|TRBJ2-1
CASSRSTGLDEQFF
TGTGCCAGCAGTCGTAGTACAGGGTTAGATGAGCAGTTCTTC
>TRBD1|TRBV18|-|TRBJ1-1
CASSPRGQANTEAFF
TGTGCCAGCTCCCCGAGGGGACAGGCGAACACTGAAGCTTTCTTT
>-|TRBV29-1|many|TRBJ1-2
CSAWILANYGYTF
TGCAGCGCTTGGATTCTGGCTAACTATGGCTACACCTTC
>-|TRBV9|few|TRBJ2-6
CASSPGTDRSGANVLTF
TGTGCCAGCAGCCCCGGGACCGATCGCTCTGGGGCCAACGTCCTGACTTTC
>TRBD2|TRBV4-1|-|TRBJ2-7
CASSQESITGLAGGRALYEQYF
TGCGCCAGCAGCCAAGAATCGATCACAGGACTAGCGGGGGGGCGGGCGCTCTACGAGCAGTACTTC
>TRBD1|TRBV5-5|many|TRBJ2-3
CASHTGTGDTDTQYF
TGTGCCAGCCATACCGGGACAGGGGACACAGATACGCAGTATTTT
>TRBD1|TRBV20-1|medium-sized|TRBJ2-3
CSAGGQGSDTQYF
TGCAGTGCTGGGGGACAGGGATCAGATACGCAGTATTTT
>TRBD1|TRBV7-9|-|TRBJ1-3
CASSPPDRAGNTIYF
TGTGCCAGCAGCCCTCCAGACAGGGCTGGAAACACCATATATTTT
>-|TRBV5-1|many|TRBJ2-1
CASSSGAQVINEQFF
TGCGCCAGCAGCTCCGGTGCCCAGGTCATCAATGAGCAGTTCTTC
>-|TRBV4-2|-|TRBJ1-5
CASSRRNGQPQHF
TGTGCCAGCAGCCGGCGAAACGGTCAGCCCCAGCATTTT
>TRBD2|TRBV30|few|TRBJ2-3
CAWTNSGGTDTQYF
TGTGCCTGGACAAATAGCGGGGGCACAGATACGCAGTATTTT
>TRBD2|TRBV6-1|many|TRBJ2-5
CASSLTSGDQETQYF
TGTGCCAGCAGTCTGACTAGCGGCGATCAAGAGACCCAGTACTTC
>-|TRBV7-3|-|TRBJ2-1
CASSLKGSTRGNEQFF
TGTGCCAGCAGCTTAAAAGGGTCGACAAGGGGCAATGAGCAGTTCTTC
>-|TRBV12-3/TRBV12-4|many|TRBJ2-1
CASTIDLGPHNEQFF
TGTGCCAGCACCATCGACCTGGGACCTCACAATGAGCAGTTCTTC
>TRBD2|TRBV27|few|TRBJ2-3
CASSRSSGITDTQYF
TGTGCCAGCAGTCGTTCTAGCGGAATCACAGATACGCAGTATTTT
>TRBD2|TRBV28|many|TRBJ2-5
CASNPGGAETQYF
TGTGCCAGCAATCCGGGGGGGGCAGAGACCCAGTACTTC
>-|TRBV9|many|TRBJ1-6
CASSSAGLENSPLHF
TGTGCCAGCAGCTCCGCAGGGTTGGAAAATTCACCCCTCCACTTT
>TRBD2|TRBV2|many|TRBJ2-1
CASSDGGLAGDEQFF
TGTGCCAGCAGTGATGGGGGACTAGCGGGGGATGAGCAGTTCTTC
>-|TRBV18|many|TRBJ1-5
CASSPAFRRNDQPQHF
TGTGCCAGCTCACCCGCTTTTAGACGGAATGATCAGCCCCAGCATTTT
>TRBD1|TRBV29-1|many|TRBJ1-6
CSVRDRGVTNSPLHF
TGCAGCGTTCGAGACAGGGGCGTCACAAATTCACCCCTCCACTTT
>-|TRBV6-1|many|TRBJ2-1
CASRWSQVDDFYNEQFF
TGTGCCAGCAGATGGTCACAGGTCGACGACTTTTACAATGAGCAGTTCTTC
>TRBD2|TRBV28|many|TRBJ2-6
CASSLGGGSGANVLTF
TGTGCCAGCAGTTTAGGGGGGGGCTCTGGGGCCAACGTCCTGACTTTC
>-|TRBV7-3|many|TRBJ2-1
CASSLLASNEQFF
TGTGCCAGCAGCTTGCTAGCGTCCAATGAGCAGTTCTTC
>TRBD1|TRBV12-3/TRBV12-4|many|TRBJ2-7
CASRRGQGRFYEQYF
TGTGCCAGCAGACGCGGACAGGGCCGTTTCTACGAGCAGTACTTC
>TRBD1|TRBV20-1|many|TRBJ2-7
CSARVWRQGAYEQYF
TGCAGTGCTAGAGTTTGGAGACAGGGCGCCTACGAGCAGTACTTC
>TRBD2|TRBV7-2|many|TRBJ2-1
CASSSPGLAGLNEQFF
TGTGCCAGCAGCTCTCCGGGACTAGCGGGGCTCAATGAGCAGTTCTTC
>TRBD2|TRBV18|few|TRBJ2-1
CASSPLGSTSGNEQFF
TGTGCCAGCTCACCGTTGGGTTCGACTAGCGGCAATGAGCAGTTCTTC
>-|TRBV27|many|TRBJ1-5
CASHPQGHNQPQHF
TGTGCCAGTCACCCTCAGGGACACAATCAGCCCCAGCATTTT
>-|TRBV4-2|many|TRBJ1-1
CASSRSLRKGLNTEAFF
TGTGCCAGCAGCCGTAGCCTGAGGAAGGGTCTGAACACTGAAGCTTTCTTT